Listed below are T cell receptor beta chains from one sample, sequenced in a study of cytomegalovirus exposure and HLA in healthy donors. Some clones are missing from TCRdb's copy, which holds only in-frame ones; the method was immunoSEQ multiplex PCR. The table shows approximately 170,000 clones, with roughly 75% occurring only once. Sequenced: PBMCs. Every receptor here comes from a male donor in good health and CMV-seronegative. Each CDR3 is given with its conserved first and last residue. Fields, in order: V gene, D gene, J gene, clone size, CDR3 DNA, CDR3 protein. D genes are given only for firm matches. Not every row has a clone size; where given, it reads once, few, many or a size class.

>TRBV9|TRBD2|TRBJ2-3|-
TGTGCCAGCAGCCCCAGACTAGCGGGGGGCACTAAAGATACGCAGTATTTT
CASSPRLAGGTKDTQYF
>TRBV30|-|TRBJ2-1|-
TGTGCCTGGAGTGTGGCCGAGGGCAGTGAGCAGTTCTTC
CAWSVAEGSEQFF
>TRBV6-4|-|TRBJ2-1|-
TGTGCCAGCAGTGACTCTTGGGGGGGCCATGGTGAGCAGTTCTTC
CASSDSWGGHGEQFF
>TRBV7-3|-|TRBJ2-7|-
TGTGCCAGCAGCTTAGGTGGTAGCTCTCGTGAGCAGTACTTC
CASSLGGSSREQYF
>TRBV7-9|-|TRBJ2-7|-
TGTGCCAGCAGCTTAGTTTCGGAGTACGAGCAGTACTTC
CASSLVSEYEQYF
>TRBV7-9|-|TRBJ2-2|-
TGTTCCAGCAGCTTAATAGAGATTGGGGAGCTGTTTTTT
CSSSLIEIGELFF
>TRBV7-2|-|TRBJ1-5|-
TGTGCCAGCAGCTTTACACAGGGTCAGCCCCAGCATTTT
CASSFTQGQPQHF
>TRBV7-9|-|TRBJ1-1|-
TGTGCCAGCTCCCCCACTATGAACACTGAAGTTTTCTTT
CASSPTMNTEVFF
>TRBV2|TRBD1|TRBJ1-4|-
TGTGCCAGCAGTGCTCAGGGGGGCGCCGAAAAACTGTTTTTT
CASSAQGGAEKLFF
>TRBV19|-|TRBJ1-1|-
TGTGCCAGTAACAAGAACACTGAAGCTTTCTTT
CASNKNTEAFF
>TRBV19|-|TRBJ2-7|few
TGTGCCAGTAGTATCTTCGCGGGGCAGGAGCAGTACTTC
CASSIFAGQEQYF
>TRBV5-4|TRBD1|TRBJ2-7|-
TGTGCCAGCAGCTTGGCCCTCGGGACAGTTTACGAGCAGTACTTC
CASSLALGTVYEQYF
>TRBV19|TRBD2|TRBJ2-5|-
TGTGCCAGCGAGAGCGGGAGTGGTGAGACCCAGTACTTC
CASESGSGETQYF
>TRBV28|-|TRBJ2-3|-
TGTGCCAGCAGTTTGGGGGGTGCTACGCAGTATTTT
CASSLGGATQYF
>TRBV29-1|TRBD2|TRBJ2-3|-
TGCAGCGTGGGGACTAGCGGGAACACAGATACGCAGTATTTT
CSVGTSGNTDTQYF
>TRBV10-3|TRBD1|TRBJ1-2|-
TGTGCCATCAGTCCGACAGGGGGCCATGGCTACACCTTC
CAISPTGGHGYTF
>TRBV10-3|TRBD1|TRBJ2-7|-
TGTGCCATCAGTGAGTCGAAGGGGGCGCGCGAGCAGTACTTC
CAISESKGAREQYF
>TRBV27|-|TRBJ2-7|-
TGTGCCAGCAGTTCGGGACTGGCCCCCTACGAGCAGTACTTC
CASSSGLAPYEQYF
>TRBV6-5|TRBD1|TRBJ2-2|-
TGTGCCAGCACAAAAAGACAGGGAACCGGGGAGCTGTTTTTT
CASTKRQGTGELFF
>TRBV2|TRBD1|TRBJ1-6|-
TGTGCCAGCAGTGGAAGTCGGATAGGACAGGCCAATTCACCCCTCCACTTT
CASSGSRIGQANSPLHF
>TRBV9|-|TRBJ2-1|-
TGTGCCAGCAGCGGCACTAGTTACAATGAGCAGTTCTTC
CASSGTSYNEQFF
>TRBV6-1|TRBD1|TRBJ1-2|-
TGTGCCAGCAGGGGGGACAGGGAACACTATGGCTACACCTTC
CASRGDREHYGYTF
>TRBV4-3|-|TRBJ2-5|-
TGCGCCAGCAGCCAAGGAGGAGGGGGCGGCGAGACCCAGTACTTC
CASSQGGGGGETQYF
>TRBV28|TRBD1|TRBJ1-5|-
TGTGCCAGCTCCCCCCGGGACAGCTATCAGCCCCAGCATTTT
CASSPRDSYQPQHF
>TRBV15|-|TRBJ2-3|few
TGTGCCACCAGCAGAGGGACGGGGGGCATCACAGATACGCAGTATTTT
CATSRGTGGITDTQYF
>TRBV6-5|-|TRBJ1-5|few
TGTGCCAGCAGTTACTCGAATCGGGGTAGGCAGCCCCAGCATTTT
CASSYSNRGRQPQHF
>TRBV7-9|TRBD1|TRBJ1-2|once
TGTGCCAGCAGTTCCGGACAGGGGAAGAGGACCTATGGCTACACCTTC
CASSSGQGKRTYGYTF
>TRBV5-1|TRBD1|TRBJ2-5|-
TGCGCCAGCAGCCTACTTCCCGGACAGGCTGAAGAGACCCAGTACTTC
CASSLLPGQAEETQYF
>TRBV18|TRBD1|TRBJ1-1|few
TGTGCCAGCTCTCTATACACAGGGGGCGCCACTGAAGCTTTCTTT
CASSLYTGGATEAFF
>TRBV28|-|TRBJ2-7|-
TGTGCCAGCACCCTGGGACACACAACCTCCTACGAGCAGTACTTC
CASTLGHTTSYEQYF
>TRBV7-8|-|TRBJ1-2|few
TGTGCCAGCAGCTTAGTTGAGGTGGGCTATGGCTACACCTTC
CASSLVEVGYGYTF
>TRBV7-9|-|TRBJ1-3|-
TGTGCCAGCAGCTTAACCGGGATCGGAAACACCATATATTTT
CASSLTGIGNTIYF
>TRBV10-2|-|TRBJ1-1|few
TGCGCCAGCAAGGGAGGGTTCACTGAAGCTTTCTTT
CASKGGFTEAFF
>TRBV18|-|TRBJ2-7|-
TGTGCCAGCTCACCAGGTACGGGGAACGAGCAGTACTTC
CASSPGTGNEQYF
>TRBV19|-|TRBJ2-7|-
TGTGCCAGTAGTGGTGAGGGGGGGCGGGGTGTGAAGCAGTACTTC
CASSGEGGRGVKQYF
>TRBV19|TRBD1|TRBJ1-1|few
TGTGCCAGTAGTCTCGGGACAGCGCCTGTTACTTTCTTT
CASSLGTAPVTFF
>TRBV28|-|TRBJ2-7|-
TGTGCCAGCAGTTTATATCCGGGAGACTCCTACGAGCAGTACTTC
CASSLYPGDSYEQYF
>TRBV30|-|TRBJ2-1|-
TGTGCCTGGAGGCATCAGGGTTGGGCAAATGAGCAGTTCTTC
CAWRHQGWANEQFF
>TRBV6-1|-|TRBJ2-7|few
TGTGCCAGCAGTGAAGATTTTCGCGAGCAGTACTTC
CASSEDFREQYF
>TRBV10-3|TRBD2|TRBJ2-3|-
TGTGCCACGAAGGCCCTAGCGGGGGGGGTCACAGATACGCAGTATTTT
CATKALAGGVTDTQYF
>TRBV9|-|TRBJ2-3|-
TGTGCCAGCAGCCATGGCGGCACTAGCACAGATACGCAGTATTTT
CASSHGGTSTDTQYF
>TRBV7-9|-|TRBJ1-1|-
TGTGCCAGCAGCCCGACAGAAAGGAACACTGAAGCTTTCTTT
CASSPTERNTEAFF
>TRBV25-1|TRBD2|TRBJ2-1|-
TGTGCCAGCAGTATTGGACTAGCGGCAGACAATGAGCAGTTCTTC
CASSIGLAADNEQFF
>TRBV30|-|TRBJ1-3|-
TGTGCCTGGAGCCCTTGGGGGGGTGGTGGAAACACCATATATTTT
CAWSPWGGGGNTIYF
>TRBV27|TRBD1|TRBJ1-4|few
TGTGCCAGCAGTACCTGGGACAGGAGGCGAGGGACAACTAATGAAAAACTGTTTTTT
CASSTWDRRRGTTNEKLFF
>TRBV27|-|TRBJ2-2|-
TGTGCCAGCAGGGACATCGCCGGGGAGCTGTTTTTT
CASRDIAGELFF
>TRBV19|-|TRBJ2-7|-
TGTGCCAGTAAGAAGGAGGGAAGCTCCTACGAGCAGTACTTC
CASKKEGSSYEQYF
>TRBV7-2|-|TRBJ2-5|-
TGTGCCAGCAGCCCGACAAACCAAGAGACCCAGTACTTC
CASSPTNQETQYF
>TRBV4-2|TRBD2|TRBJ2-7|few
TGTGCCAGCAGCCAAGGACTAGCGGTCGACGAGCAGTACTTC
CASSQGLAVDEQYF
>TRBV6-5|TRBD1|TRBJ1-1|-
TGTGCCAGCAGTTACTCGCAGGGGGCTTTAAACACTGAAGCTTTCTTT
CASSYSQGALNTEAFF
>TRBV27|TRBD1|TRBJ2-7|-
TGTGCCAGCAGTACCCGAGGGGGCGCCTTAGGGGACGAGCAGTACTTC
CASSTRGGALGDEQYF
>TRBV7-9|-|TRBJ2-7|-
TGTGCCAGCAGCCCAGAGGCAGGGCCGTGGGAGCAGTACTTC
CASSPEAGPWEQYF
>TRBV9|-|TRBJ1-2|few
TGTGCCAGCAGCGGCCCAAATAGAGGCTACACCTTC
CASSGPNRGYTF